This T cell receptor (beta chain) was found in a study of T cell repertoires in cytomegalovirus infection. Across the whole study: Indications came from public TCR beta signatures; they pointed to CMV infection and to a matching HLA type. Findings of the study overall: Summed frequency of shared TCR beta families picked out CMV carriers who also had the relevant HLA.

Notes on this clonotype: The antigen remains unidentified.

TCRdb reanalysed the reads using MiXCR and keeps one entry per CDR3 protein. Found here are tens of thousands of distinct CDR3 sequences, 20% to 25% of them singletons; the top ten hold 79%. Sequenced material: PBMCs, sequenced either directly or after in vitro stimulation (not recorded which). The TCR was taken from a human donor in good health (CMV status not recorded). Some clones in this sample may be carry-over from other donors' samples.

The CDR3 DNA reads as TGTGCCAGCAGTTTTACCGTCAGGCTGGACGTAGAAGCTTTCTTT. Amino acids: CASSFTVRLDVEAFF. The rearrangement joins TRBV28 to TRBJ1-1; D not certain. The CDR3 has 15 amino acids. V was trimmed by 3 bases and J by 8 bases, leaving 19 bases between them. Germline V lookup: CDR1 MDHEN, CDR2 SYDVKM.